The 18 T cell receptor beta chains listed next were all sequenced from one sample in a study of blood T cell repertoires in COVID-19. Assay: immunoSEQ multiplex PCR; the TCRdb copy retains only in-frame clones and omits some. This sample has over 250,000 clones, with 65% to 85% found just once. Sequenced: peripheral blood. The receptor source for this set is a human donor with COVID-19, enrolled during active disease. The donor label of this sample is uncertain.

CDR3 nucleotides: TGTGCCAGCAGCACGGTCAGGGGACCGAACACTGAAGCTTTCTTT. Protein product: CASSTVRGPNTEAFF. The chain links TRBV7-2 to TRBJ1-1; TRBD1 might be the D (6 bases). V was trimmed by 5 bases and J by 1 base, leaving 14 bases between them. The CDR3 is 15 residues long. From germline, CDR1 is SGHTA and CDR2 FQGNSA.

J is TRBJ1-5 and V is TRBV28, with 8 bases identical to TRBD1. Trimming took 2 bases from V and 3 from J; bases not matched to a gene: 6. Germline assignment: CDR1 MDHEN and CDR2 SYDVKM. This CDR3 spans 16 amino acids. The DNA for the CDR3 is TGTGCCAGCAGTTTAATCAGGGGGCCCTTCAATCAGCCCCAGCATTTT. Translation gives CASSLIRGPFNQPQHF.

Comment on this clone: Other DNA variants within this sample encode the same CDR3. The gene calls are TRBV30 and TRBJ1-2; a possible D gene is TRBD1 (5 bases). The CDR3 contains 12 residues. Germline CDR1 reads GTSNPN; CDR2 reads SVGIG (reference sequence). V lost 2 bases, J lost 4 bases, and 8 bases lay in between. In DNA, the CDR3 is TGTGCCTGGAGTCAGGGTTCCTATGGCTACACCTTC. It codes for CAWSQGSYGYTF.

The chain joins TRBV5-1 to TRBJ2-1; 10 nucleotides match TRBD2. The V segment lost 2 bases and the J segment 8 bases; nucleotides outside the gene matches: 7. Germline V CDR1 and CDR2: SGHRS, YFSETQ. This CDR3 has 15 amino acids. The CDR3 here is CASSLSSSGSHEQFF. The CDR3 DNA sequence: TGCGCCAGCAGCTTATCGTCTAGCGGGAGCCATGAGCAGTTCTTC.

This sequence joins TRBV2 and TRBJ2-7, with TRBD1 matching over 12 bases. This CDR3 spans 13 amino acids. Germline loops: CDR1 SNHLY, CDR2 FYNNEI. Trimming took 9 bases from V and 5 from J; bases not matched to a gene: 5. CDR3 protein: CASTGTGGDEQYF. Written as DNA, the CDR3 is TGTGCCAGTACCGGGACAGGGGGCGACGAGCAGTACTTC.

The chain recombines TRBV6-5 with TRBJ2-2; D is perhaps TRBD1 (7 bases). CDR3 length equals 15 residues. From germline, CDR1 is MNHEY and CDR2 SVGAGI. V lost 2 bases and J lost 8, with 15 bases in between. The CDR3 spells CASSYVSGGGGELFF. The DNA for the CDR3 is TGTGCCAGCAGTTACGTGTCAGGGGGAGGAGGGGAGCTGTTTTTT.

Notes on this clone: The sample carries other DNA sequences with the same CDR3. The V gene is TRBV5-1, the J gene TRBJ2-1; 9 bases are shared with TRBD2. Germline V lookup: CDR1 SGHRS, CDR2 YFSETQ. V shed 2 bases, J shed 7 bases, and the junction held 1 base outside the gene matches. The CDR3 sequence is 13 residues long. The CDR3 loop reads CASSLAGGNEQFF. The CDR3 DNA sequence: TGCGCCAGCAGCTTAGCGGGAGGAAATGAGCAGTTCTTC.

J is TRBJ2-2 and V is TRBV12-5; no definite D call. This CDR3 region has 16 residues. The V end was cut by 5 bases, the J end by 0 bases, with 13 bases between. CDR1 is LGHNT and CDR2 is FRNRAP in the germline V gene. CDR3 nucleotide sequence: TGTGCTAGTGGTCCCAACCGAGCGCCGAACACCGGGGAGCTGTTTTTT. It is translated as CASGPNRAPNTGELFF.

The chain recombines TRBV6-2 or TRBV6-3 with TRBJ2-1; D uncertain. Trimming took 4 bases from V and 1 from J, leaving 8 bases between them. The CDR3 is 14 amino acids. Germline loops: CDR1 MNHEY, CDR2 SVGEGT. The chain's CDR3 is CASSSPPSYNEQFF. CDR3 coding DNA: TGTGCCAGCAGTTCTCCCCCTTCCTACAATGAGCAGTTCTTC.

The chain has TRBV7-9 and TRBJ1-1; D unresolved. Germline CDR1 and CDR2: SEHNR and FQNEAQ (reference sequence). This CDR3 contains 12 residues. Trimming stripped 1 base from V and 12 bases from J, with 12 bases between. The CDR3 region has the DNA TGTGCCAGCAGCTTAGAGGCCACTAGGTCTTTCTTT. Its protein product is CASSLEATRSFF.

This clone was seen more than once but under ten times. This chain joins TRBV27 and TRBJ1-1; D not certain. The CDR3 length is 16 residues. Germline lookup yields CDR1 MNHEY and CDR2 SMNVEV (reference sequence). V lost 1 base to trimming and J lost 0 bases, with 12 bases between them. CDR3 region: CASSLFGGALNTEAFF. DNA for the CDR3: TGTGCCAGCAGTTTATTCGGAGGTGCCCTGAACACTGAAGCTTTCTTT.

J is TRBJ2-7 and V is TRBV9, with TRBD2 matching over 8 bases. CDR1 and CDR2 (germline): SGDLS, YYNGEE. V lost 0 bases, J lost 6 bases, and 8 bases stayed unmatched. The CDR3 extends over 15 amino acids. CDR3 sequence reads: CASSVGSGAGGEQYF. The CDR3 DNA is TGTGCCAGCAGCGTAGGTTCGGGGGCGGGAGGCGAGCAGTACTTC.

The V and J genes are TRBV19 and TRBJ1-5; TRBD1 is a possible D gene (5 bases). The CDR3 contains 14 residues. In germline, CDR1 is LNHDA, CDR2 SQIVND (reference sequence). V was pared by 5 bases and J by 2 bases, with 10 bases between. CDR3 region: CASSGGGGNQPQHF. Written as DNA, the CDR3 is TGTGCCAGTAGTGGGGGAGGGGGCAATCAGCCCCAGCATTTT.

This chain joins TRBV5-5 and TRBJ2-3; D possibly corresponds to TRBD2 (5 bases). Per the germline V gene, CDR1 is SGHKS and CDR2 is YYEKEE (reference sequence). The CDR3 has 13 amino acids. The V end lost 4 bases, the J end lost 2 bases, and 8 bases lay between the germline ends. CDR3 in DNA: TGTGCCAGCAGCGAGGGATCCACAGATACGCAGTATTTT. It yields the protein CASSEGSTDTQYF.

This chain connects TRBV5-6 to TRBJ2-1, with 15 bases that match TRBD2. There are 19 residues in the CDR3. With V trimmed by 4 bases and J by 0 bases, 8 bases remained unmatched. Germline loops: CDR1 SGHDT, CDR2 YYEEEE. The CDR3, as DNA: TGTGCCAGCAGCCCCTTGGGGACTAGCGGGGGGAGCTCCTACAATGAGCAGTTCTTC. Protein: CASSPLGTSGGSSYNEQFF.

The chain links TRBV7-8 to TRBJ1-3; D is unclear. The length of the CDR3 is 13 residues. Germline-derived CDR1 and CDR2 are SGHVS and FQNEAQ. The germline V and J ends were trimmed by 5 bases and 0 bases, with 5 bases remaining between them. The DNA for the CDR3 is TGTGCCAGCAGCCGCTACTCTGGAAACACCATATATTTT. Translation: CASSRYSGNTIYF.

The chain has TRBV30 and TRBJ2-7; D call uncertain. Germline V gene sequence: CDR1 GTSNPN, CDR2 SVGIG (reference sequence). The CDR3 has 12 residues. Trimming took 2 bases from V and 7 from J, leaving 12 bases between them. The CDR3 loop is CAWSPANEEQYF. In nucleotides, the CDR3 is TGTGCCTGGAGTCCCGCCAATGAGGAGCAGTACTTC.

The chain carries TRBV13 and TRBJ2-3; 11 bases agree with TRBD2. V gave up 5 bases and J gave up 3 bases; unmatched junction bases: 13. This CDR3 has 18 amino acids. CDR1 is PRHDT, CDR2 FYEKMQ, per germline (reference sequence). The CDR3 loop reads CASSGGLAVPRLTDTQYF. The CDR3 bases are TGTGCCAGCAGCGGGGGACTAGCGGTTCCTCGTCTTACAGATACGCAGTATTTT.